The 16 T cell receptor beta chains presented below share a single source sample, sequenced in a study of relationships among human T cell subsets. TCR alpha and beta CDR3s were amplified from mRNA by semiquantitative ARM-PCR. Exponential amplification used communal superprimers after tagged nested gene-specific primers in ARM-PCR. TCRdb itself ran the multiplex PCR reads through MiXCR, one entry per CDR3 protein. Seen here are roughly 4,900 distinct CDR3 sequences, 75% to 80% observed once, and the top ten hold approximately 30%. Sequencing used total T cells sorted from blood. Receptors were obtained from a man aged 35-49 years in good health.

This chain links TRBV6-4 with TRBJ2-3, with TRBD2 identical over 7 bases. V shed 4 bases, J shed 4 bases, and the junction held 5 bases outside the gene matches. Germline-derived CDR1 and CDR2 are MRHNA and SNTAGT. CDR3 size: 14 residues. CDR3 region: CASSASGGADTQYF. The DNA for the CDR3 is TGTGCCAGCAGTGCTAGCGGAGGGGCAGATACGCAGTATTTT.

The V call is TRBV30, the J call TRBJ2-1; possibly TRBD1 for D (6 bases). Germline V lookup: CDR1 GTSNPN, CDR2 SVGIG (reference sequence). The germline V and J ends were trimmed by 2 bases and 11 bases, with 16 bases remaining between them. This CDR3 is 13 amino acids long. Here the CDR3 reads CAWSQGSGPKQFF. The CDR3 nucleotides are TGTGCCTGGAGTCAGGGGTCTGGCCCCAAGCAGTTCTTC.

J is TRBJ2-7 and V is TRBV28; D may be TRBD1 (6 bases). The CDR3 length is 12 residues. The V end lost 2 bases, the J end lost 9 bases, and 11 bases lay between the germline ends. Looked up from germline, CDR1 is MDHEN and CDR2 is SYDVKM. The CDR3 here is CASSLQGQGQYF. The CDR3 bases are TGTGCCAGCAGTTTACAGGGGCAGGGGCAGTACTTC.

The DNA for the CDR3 is TGCGCCAGCGGAACTAGCACAGATACGCAGTATTTT. Translating gives CASGTSTDTQYF. The rearrangement links TRBV5-1 to TRBJ2-3; D not resolved. With 7 bases removed from V and 0 bases from J, the gap between germline ends came to 6 bases. The CDR3 covers 12 residues. Germline lookup yields CDR1 SGHRS and CDR2 YFSETQ. Filled out from reference TRBV5-1 and TRBJ2-3, the complete variable domain reads KAGVTQTPRYLIKTRGQQVTLSCSPISGHRSVSWYQQTPGQGLQFLFEYFSETQRNKGNFPGRFSGRQFSNSRSEMNVSTLELGDSALYLCASGTSTDTQYFGPGTRLTVL.

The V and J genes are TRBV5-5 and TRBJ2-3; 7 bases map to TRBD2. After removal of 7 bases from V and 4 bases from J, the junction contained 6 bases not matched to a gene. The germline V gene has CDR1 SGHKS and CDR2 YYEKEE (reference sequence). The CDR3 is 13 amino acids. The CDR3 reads CASVRAGADTQYF. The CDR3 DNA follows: TGTGCCAGCGTCCGGGCGGGAGCAGATACGCAGTATTTT.

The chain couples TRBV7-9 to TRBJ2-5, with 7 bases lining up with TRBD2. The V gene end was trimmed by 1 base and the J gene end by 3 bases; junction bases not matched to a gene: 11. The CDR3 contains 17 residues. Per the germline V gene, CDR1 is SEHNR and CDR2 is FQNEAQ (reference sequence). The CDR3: CASSLVLSGTSKETQYF. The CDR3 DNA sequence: TGTGCCAGCAGCTTAGTATTGAGCGGGACCTCAAAAGAGACCCAGTACTTC.

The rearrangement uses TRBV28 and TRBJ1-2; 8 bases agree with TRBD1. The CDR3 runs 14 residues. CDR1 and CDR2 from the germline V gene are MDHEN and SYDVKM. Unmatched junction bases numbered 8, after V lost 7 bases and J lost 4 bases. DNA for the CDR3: TGTGCCAGCACCAGGACAGGGAGAGGCTATGGCTACACCTTC. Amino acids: CASTRTGRGYGYTF.

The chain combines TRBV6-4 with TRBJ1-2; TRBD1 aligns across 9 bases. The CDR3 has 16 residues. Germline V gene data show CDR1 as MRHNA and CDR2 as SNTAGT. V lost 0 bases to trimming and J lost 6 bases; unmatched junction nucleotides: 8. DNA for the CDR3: TGTGCCAGCAGTGACTCGATGCGACAGGGGGTGAATGGCTACACCTTC. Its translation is CASSDSMRQGVNGYTF.

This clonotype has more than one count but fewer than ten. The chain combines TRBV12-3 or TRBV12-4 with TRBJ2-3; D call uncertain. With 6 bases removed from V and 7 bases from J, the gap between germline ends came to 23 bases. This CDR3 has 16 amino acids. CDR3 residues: CASSGTASFDGHTQYF. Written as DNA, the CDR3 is TGTGCCAGCAGCGGAACCGCCTCTTTTGATGGGCATACGCAGTATTTT.

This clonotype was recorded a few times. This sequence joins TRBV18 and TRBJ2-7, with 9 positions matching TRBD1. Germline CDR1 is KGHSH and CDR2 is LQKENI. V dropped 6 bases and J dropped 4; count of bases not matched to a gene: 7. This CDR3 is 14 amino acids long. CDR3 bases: TGTGCCAGCTCGCACCGGGACAGGGATTACGAGCAGTACTTC. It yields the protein CASSHRDRDYEQYF.

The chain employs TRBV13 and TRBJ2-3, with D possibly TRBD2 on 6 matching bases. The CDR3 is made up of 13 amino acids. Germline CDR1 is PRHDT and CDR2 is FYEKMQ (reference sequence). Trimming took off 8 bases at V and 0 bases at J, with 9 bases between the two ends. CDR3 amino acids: CASRERSTDTQYF. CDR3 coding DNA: TGTGCCAGCCGGGAGCGAAGCACAGATACGCAGTATTTT.

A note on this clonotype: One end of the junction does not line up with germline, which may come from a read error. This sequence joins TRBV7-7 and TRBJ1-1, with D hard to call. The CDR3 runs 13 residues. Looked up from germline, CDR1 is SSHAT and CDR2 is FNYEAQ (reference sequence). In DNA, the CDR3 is TGTGCTAGCAGCTTGGCGGGGAACACTGAAGCTTTCTTT. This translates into CASSLAGNTEAFF.

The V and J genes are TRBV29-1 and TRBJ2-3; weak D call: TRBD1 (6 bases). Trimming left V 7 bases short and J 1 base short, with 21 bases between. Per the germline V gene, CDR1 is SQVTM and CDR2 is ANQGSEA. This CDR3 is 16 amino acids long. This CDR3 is CSGKRGSMPGTDTQYF. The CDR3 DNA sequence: TGCAGCGGAAAAAGGGGGTCAATGCCGGGCACAGATACGCAGTATTTT.

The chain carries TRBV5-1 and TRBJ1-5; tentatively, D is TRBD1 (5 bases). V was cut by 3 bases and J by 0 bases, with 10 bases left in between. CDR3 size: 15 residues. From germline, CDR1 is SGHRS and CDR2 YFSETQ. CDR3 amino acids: CASSWDGSSNQPQHF. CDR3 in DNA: TGCGCCAGCAGCTGGGACGGATCTAGCAATCAGCCCCAGCATTTT. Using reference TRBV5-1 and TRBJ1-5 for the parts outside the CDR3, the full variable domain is KAGVTQTPRYLIKTRGQQVTLSCSPISGHRSVSWYQQTPGQGLQFLFEYFSETQRNKGNFPGRFSGRQFSNSRSEMNVSTLELGDSALYLCASSWDGSSNQPQHFGDGTRLSIL.

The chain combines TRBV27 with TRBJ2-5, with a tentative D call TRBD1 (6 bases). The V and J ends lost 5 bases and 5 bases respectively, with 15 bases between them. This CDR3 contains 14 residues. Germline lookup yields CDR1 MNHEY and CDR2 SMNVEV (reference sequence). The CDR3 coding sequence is TGTGCCAGCAGTCTTCACATTAGGGGGGAGACCCAGTACTTC. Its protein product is CASSLHIRGETQYF.

CDR3 bases: TGTGCCAGCAGCTCCACCCCAGTTTCGGGTACGCAGTATTTT. The encoded protein is CASSSTPVSGTQYF. The chain employs TRBV7-3 and TRBJ2-3; D call uncertain. V lost 4 bases and J 8 bases, leaving 16 bases between the germline ends. Germline V gives CDR1 SGHTA, CDR2 FQGTGA. The CDR3 contains 14 residues.